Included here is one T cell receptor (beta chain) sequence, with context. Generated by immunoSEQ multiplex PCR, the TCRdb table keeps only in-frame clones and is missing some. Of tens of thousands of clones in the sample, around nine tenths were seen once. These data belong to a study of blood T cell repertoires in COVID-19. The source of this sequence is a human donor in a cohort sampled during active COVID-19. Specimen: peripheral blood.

The DNA for the CDR3 is TGTGCCAGTAGTAGGAGAACTGCGGGAGGCGACACTGAAGCTTTCTTT. Protein sequence: CASSRRTAGGDTEAFF. This chain connects TRBV19 to TRBJ1-1; D remains unclear. V was trimmed by 4 bases and J by 3 bases, leaving 18 bases between them. The CDR3 is 16 residues long. The germline V gene encodes CDR1 LNHDA and CDR2 SQIVND (reference sequence).